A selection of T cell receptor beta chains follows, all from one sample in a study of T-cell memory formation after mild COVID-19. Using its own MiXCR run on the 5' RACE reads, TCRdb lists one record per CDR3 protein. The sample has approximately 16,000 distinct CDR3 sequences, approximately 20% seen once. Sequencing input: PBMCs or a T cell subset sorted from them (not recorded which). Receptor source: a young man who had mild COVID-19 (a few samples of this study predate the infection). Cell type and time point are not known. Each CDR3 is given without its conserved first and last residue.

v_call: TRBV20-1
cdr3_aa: SAADPSQQF

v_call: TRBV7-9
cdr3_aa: ASSLGSGGVRGTDTQY

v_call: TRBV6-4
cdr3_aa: ASSDSTGAGANVLT

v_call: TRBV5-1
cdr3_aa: ASSRTPDGYT

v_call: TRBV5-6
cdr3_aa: ASSFPRGESGNTIY

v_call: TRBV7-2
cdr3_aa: ASSLVVDQYNEQF

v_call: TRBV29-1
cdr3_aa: SVDAGNAEAF

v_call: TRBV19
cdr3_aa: ASSTNFRPYNEQF

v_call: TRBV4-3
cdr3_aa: ASSQESGGQETQY

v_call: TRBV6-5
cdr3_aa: ASSSPGGSGANVLT

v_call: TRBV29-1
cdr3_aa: SVADQPFRNYNEQF

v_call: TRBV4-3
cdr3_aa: ASSQASQVSYGYT

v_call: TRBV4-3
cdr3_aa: ASSPRVPGELF

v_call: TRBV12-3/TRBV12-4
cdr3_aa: ASRTGTVGREQY

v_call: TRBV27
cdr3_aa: ASAGGMSSYNSPLH

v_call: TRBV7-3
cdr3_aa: ASSVGLAGNNEQF

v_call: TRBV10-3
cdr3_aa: AISDGASGNIQY

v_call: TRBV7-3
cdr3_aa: ASSSLAGAGNEQF

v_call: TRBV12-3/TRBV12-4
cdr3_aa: ATILAGGHEQF

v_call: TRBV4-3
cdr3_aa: ASSLSDRYQPQH

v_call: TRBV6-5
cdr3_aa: ATSGGGGYT

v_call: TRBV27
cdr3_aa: ASSLSKWNEAF

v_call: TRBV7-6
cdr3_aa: ASSVRGVNTDTQY

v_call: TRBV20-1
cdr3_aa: SAGTSPDGGTQY

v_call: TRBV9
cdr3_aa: ASSVEGSTGEQF

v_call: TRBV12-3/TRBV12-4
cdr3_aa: ASSLGVAGGYEQY

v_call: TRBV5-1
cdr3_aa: ASSLDLYNTEAF

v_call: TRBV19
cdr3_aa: ASSTDSGTGFPSGGYT

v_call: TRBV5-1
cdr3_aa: ASSSDSNEQF

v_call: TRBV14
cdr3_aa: ASSGIATRDRGQVGNTIY

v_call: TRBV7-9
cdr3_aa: ASSLTVRSSDRWDSPLH